What follows are 11 T cell receptor beta chains derived from one specimen sequenced in a study of tissue T cells after allogeneic stem cell transplantation. Clones were sequenced by immunoSEQ multiplex PCR, and TCRdb holds only the in-frame ones, with some missing. The data show tens of thousands of clones, around four fifths seen once. The material sequenced was tissue from the ileum, taken at autopsy. The receptor set was obtained from a female donor older than 55 with lung cancer.

This clone is medium-sized (0.01 to 0.1%) by share. This chain connects TRBV7-3 to TRBJ1-1, with 10 nucleotides matching TRBD1. V was pared by 4 bases and J by 6 bases, with 5 bases of the junction left unmatched. The germline V gene has CDR1 SGHTA and CDR2 FQGTGA. The CDR3 runs 14 residues. The CDR3 region is CASSSTGGEAEAFF. CDR3 in DNA: TGTGCCAGCAGCTCGACAGGGGGCGAGGCTGAAGCTTTCTTT.

This chain connects TRBV14 to TRBJ2-3; D is possibly TRBD2 (7 bases). CDR1 and CDR2 (germline): SGHDN, FVKESK. V lost 4 bases and J lost 4, with 12 bases in between. The CDR3 has 14 amino acids. This CDR3 is CASSLAGAPDTQYF. For the CDR3, the DNA is TGTGCCAGCAGCCTCGCGGGGGCTCCAGATACGCAGTATTTT.

The chain is built from TRBV13 and TRBJ2-2, with D possibly matching TRBD2 (5 bases). The ends were cut back, 5 bases at V and 1 base at J, with 11 bases in the middle. The germline gives CDR1 PRHDT, CDR2 FYEKMQ (reference sequence). This CDR3 spans 15 amino acids. In DNA form, the CDR3 reads TGTGCCAGCAGCCCCCGTCGGGGGAACACCGGGGAGCTGTTTTTT. Residues: CASSPRRGNTGELFF.

The chain links TRBV4-3 to TRBJ2-7; D might be TRBD1 (5 bases). The V gene's germline CDR1 is LGHNA and CDR2 YSLEER. The germline V and J ends were trimmed by 4 bases and 0 bases, with 13 bases remaining between them. The CDR3 extends over 15 amino acids. CDR3 loop: CASSLGSGFSYEQYF. Here the CDR3 DNA reads TGCGCCAGCAGCCTGGGGTCAGGGTTCTCCTACGAGCAGTACTTC.

The rearrangement uses TRBV30 and TRBJ1-5, with 7 bases fitting TRBD1. Germline trimming cut 1 base from V and 2 bases from J; bases unmatched to any gene: 2. CDR3 size: 14 residues. The V gene's germline CDR1 is GTSNPN and CDR2 SVGIG (reference sequence). The CDR3 loop is CAWSAGTGNQPQHF. The CDR3 nucleotides are TGTGCCTGGAGTGCTGGGACAGGCAATCAGCCCCAGCATTTT.

The CDR3 protein is CASGRQGGNYGYTF. CDR3 nucleotide sequence: TGTGCCAGCGGGAGACAGGGCGGGAACTATGGCTACACCTTC. The chain joins TRBV27 to TRBJ1-2, with TRBD1 matching 7 bases. After removal of 8 bases from V and 2 bases from J, the junction contained 8 bases not matched to a gene. The CDR3 totals 14 residues. Germline V gene lookup returns CDR1 MNHEY and CDR2 SMNVEV (reference sequence).

The rearrangement uses TRBV6-5 and TRBJ1-2; D is perhaps TRBD1 (5 bases). This CDR3 region has 14 residues. V lost 2 bases and J 0 bases, leaving 7 bases between the germline ends. The germline V gene has CDR1 MNHEY and CDR2 SVGAGI. CDR3: CASSYTTANYGYTF. In DNA form, the CDR3 reads TGTGCCAGCAGTTACACGACAGCTAACTATGGCTACACCTTC.

V and J are TRBV2 and TRBJ1-1; D is undetermined. This CDR3 has 14 residues. From germline, CDR1 is SNHLY and CDR2 FYNNEI. V was pared by 0 bases and J by 0 bases, with 5 bases between. The CDR3 region is CASSEAVMNTEAFF. Written as DNA, the CDR3 is TGTGCCAGCAGTGAAGCGGTAATGAACACTGAAGCTTTCTTT.

This chain connects TRBV5-1 to TRBJ2-1, with 8 positions matching TRBD2. The CDR3 length is 15 residues. Germline CDR1 is SGHRS and CDR2 is YFSETQ. After removal of 0 bases from V and 3 bases from J, the junction contained 2 bases not matched to a gene. This CDR3 is CASSLGLASYNEQFF. Written as DNA, the CDR3 is TGCGCCAGCAGCTTGGGACTAGCGAGCTACAATGAGCAGTTCTTC.

This chain connects TRBV3-1 (or the pseudogene TRBV3-2) to TRBJ2-1; TRBD2 matches at 13 bases. Germline assignment: CDR1 LGHDT and CDR2 YNNKEL (reference sequence). Trimming at V came to 4 bases and at J to 1 base, leaving 4 bases not matched to a gene. There are 17 residues in the CDR3. The CDR3 DNA sequence: TGTGCCAGCAGCCTCCCGGGACTAGCGGGGTCCTACAATGAGCAGTTCTTC. As protein: CASSLPGLAGSYNEQFF.

The chain recombines TRBV7-2 with TRBJ1-3, with 8 bases aligning to TRBD1. The CDR3 is 15 amino acids. In germline, CDR1 is SGHTA, CDR2 FQGNSA. V shed 5 bases, J shed 2 bases, and the junction held 5 bases outside the gene matches. This CDR3 reads CASSRQGATGNTIYF. DNA of the CDR3: TGTGCCAGCAGCCGCCAGGGGGCGACTGGAAACACCATATATTTT. Supplemented by reference TRBV7-2 and TRBJ1-3, the full variable domain reads GAGVSQSPSNKVTEKGKDVELRCDPISGHTALYWYRQSLGQGLEFLIYFQGNSAPDKSGLPSDRFSAERTGGSVSTLTIQRTQQEDSAVYLCASSRQGATGNTIYFGEGSWLTVV.